This TCR beta chain appears in the sequencing data of a study of blood T cell repertoires in COVID-19. Study summary: Donors in the United States, Italy and Spain gave samples during acute or convalescent COVID-19. T cells, B-cell-depleted T cells, or PBMCs provided the cDNA or gDNA that served as material.

Assignment of participants to cohorts was predicated upon participant-reported clinical history. Among Cohort 3 donors, those recovered had two negative PCRs, clearance, or symptom resolution. The CDR3 is 12 residues long. The V segment lost 5 bases and the J segment 14 bases; nucleotides outside the gene matches: 9. Per the germline V gene, CDR1 is SEHNR and CDR2 is FQNEAQ (reference sequence). This table comes from immunoSEQ multiplex PCR, and its TCRdb copy is limited to in-frame clones, with some not included. The table lists over 120,000 clones, about 79% of them singletons. The rearrangement uses TRBV7-9 and TRBJ2-1; 7 bases line up with TRBD1. The sample was PBMCs or T cells enriched from blood (not recorded which). The source of this sequence is a man between 45 and 60 years old who had recovered from COVID-19. CDR3 in amino acids: CASSNSGGNEFF. The CDR3 DNA reads TGTGCCAGCAGCAACTCAGGGGGTAACGAGTTCTTC.